One and the same sample provided the 4 T cell receptor beta chains below, sequenced in a study of beta chain features in type 1 diabetes. Sequenced material consisted of expressed TCRB transcripts (all of the isolated RNA was reverse transcribed). TCRdb keeps only in-frame clones here, not all; method: immunoSEQ multiplex PCR. The table lists 350,000 to 450,000 clones, roughly 16% of them singletons. Source material: naive CD4+ T cells from blood. The receptors were gathered from a woman younger than 35 in good health.

This sequence joins TRBV14 and TRBJ2-3; the D gene is possibly TRBD1 (6 bases). The CDR3 is 16 amino acids. Per the germline V gene, CDR1 is SGHDN and CDR2 is FVKESK. Trimming stripped 3 bases from V and 5 bases from J, with 18 bases between. CDR3 sequence: CASSHINSGAVDTQYF. As DNA, the CDR3 is TGTGCCAGCAGCCACATCAACTCAGGGGCTGTAGATACGCAGTATTTT.

The chain employs TRBV15 and TRBJ2-7, with D maybe TRBD1 (5 bases). The length of the CDR3 is 13 residues. Per germline, CDR1 LNHNV and CDR2 YYDKDF (reference sequence). Trimming stripped 3 bases from V and 2 bases from J, with 8 bases between. The CDR3 region has the DNA TGTGCCACCAGCAGCCAACAGGCCTACGAGCAGTACTTC. It specifies CATSSQQAYEQYF.

The rearrangement uses TRBV28 and TRBJ2-7; possibly TRBD1 for D (6 bases). The V end lost 7 bases, the J end lost 2 bases, and 21 bases lay between the germline ends. CDR1 MDHEN and CDR2 SYDVKM come from the germline V gene. This CDR3 has 16 amino acids. The CDR3 loop reads CASTLGGTDYPYEQYF. In DNA form, the CDR3 reads TGTGCCAGCACCCTAGGGGGTACAGACTACCCCTACGAGCAGTACTTC.

The CDR3 DNA sequence: TGTGCCAGCAGACCCGGACAGGGGTTCGGCGGCTACACCTTC. Translation: CASRPGQGFGGYTF. This chain uses TRBV28 with TRBJ1-2; the match to TRBD1 covers 9 bases. The CDR3 is made up of 14 amino acids. J lost 8 bases, V lost 6 bases, and 10 bases had no gene match. Germline V lookup: CDR1 MDHEN, CDR2 SYDVKM.